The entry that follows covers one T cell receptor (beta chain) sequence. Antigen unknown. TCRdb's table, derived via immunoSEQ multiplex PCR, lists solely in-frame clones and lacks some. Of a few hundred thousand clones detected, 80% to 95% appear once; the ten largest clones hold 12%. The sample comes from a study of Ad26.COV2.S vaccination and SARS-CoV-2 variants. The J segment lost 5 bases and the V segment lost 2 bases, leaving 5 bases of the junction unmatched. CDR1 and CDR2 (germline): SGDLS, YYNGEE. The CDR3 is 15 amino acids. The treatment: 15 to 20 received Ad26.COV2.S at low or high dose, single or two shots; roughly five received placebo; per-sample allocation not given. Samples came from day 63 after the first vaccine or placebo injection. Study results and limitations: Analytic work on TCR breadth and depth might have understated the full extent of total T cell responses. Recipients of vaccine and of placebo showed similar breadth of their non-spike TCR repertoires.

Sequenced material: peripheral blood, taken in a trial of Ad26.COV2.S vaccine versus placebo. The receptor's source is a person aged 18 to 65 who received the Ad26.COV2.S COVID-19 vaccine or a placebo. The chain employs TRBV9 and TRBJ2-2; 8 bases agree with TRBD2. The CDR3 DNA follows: TGTGCCAGCAGCGTCCTAGCGGGTCAGACCGGGGAGCTGTTTTTT. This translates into CASSVLAGQTGELFF. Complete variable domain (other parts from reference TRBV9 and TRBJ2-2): DSGVTQTPKHLITATGQRVTLRCSPRSGDLSVYWYQQSLDQGLQFLIQYYNGEERAKGNILERFSAQQFPDLHSELNLSSLELGDSALYFCASSVLAGQTGELFFGEGSRLTVL.